The 14 T cell receptor beta chains reported below all come from one sample, sequenced in a study of T cell repertoires in cytomegalovirus infection (dated by TCRdb to the late 2010s). The sequencing machine was an Illumina HiSeq 1500. TCRdb applied fastp at Q25 and MiXCR to the public reads, then kept only in-frame beta chains. Identical CDR3 proteins give one entry, which carries the most common genes and DNA. The sample includes more than 140,000 distinct CDR3 sequences, with 5.5% to 7% observed a single time. Of the sample, roughly 18% falls within the top ten clones. The sample comprised PBMCs. The source of these receptors is a human donor in good health (CMV status not recorded). Some clones in this sample may be carry-over from other donors' samples.

This clonotype occurred many times. The chain joins TRBV6-6 to TRBJ1-2; 8 bases agree with TRBD1. The CDR3 is made up of 16 amino acids. Germline V lookup: CDR1 MNHNY, CDR2 SVGAGI (reference sequence). The V segment lost 4 bases and the J segment 1 base; nucleotides outside the gene matches: 8. The CDR3 loop reads CASSFPGTGVNYGYTF. The CDR3 coding sequence is TGTGCCAGCAGTTTCCCGGGGACAGGCGTTAACTATGGCTACACCTTC.

This clonotype was detected many times. The CDR3 reads CASSLFQSGEYGYTF. Written as DNA, the CDR3 is TGTGCCAGCAGCTTGTTTCAGTCTGGGGAATATGGCTACACCTTC. J is TRBJ1-2 and V is TRBV7-2; unclear D gene. Per germline, CDR1 SGHTA and CDR2 FQGNSA. V shed 3 bases and J shed 5 bases, with 16 bases lying between them. The CDR3 contains 15 residues.

This clonotype came up many times. This sequence joins TRBV10-3 and TRBJ1-6; D uncertain. The CDR3 contains 15 residues. V was cut by 2 bases and J by 10 bases, with 15 bases left in between. Germline assignment: CDR1 ENHRY and CDR2 SYGVKD. The CDR3 bases are TGTGCCATCAGTGAGGGACCCTCCAAGGGATCACCCCTCCACTTT. It codes for CAISEGPSKGSPLHF.

This clonotype was counted at least ten times. The chain's CDR3 is CASSFPRFSGNTIYF. The CDR3 DNA is TGTGCCAGTAGTTTCCCACGGTTCTCTGGAAACACCATATATTTT. The V and J genes are TRBV19 and TRBJ1-3; D gene ambiguous. The CDR3 runs to 15 residues. V lost 5 bases to trimming and J lost 0 bases, with 11 bases between them. Germline CDR1 LNHDA, CDR2 SQIVND (reference sequence).

This clonotype showed up many times. The chain combines TRBV12-3 or TRBV12-4 with TRBJ1-1; D unclear. Deletions cut 6 bases from V and 2 bases from J, with 16 bases between. CDR3 size: 15 residues. As DNA, the CDR3 is TGTGCCAGCAGCTATGCCGGGCCGAGAAACACTGAAGCTTTCTTT. Protein: CASSYAGPRNTEAFF.

Points on this clonotype: A much larger clone sits a single nucleotide away, making a read error possible. J is TRBJ1-1 and V is TRBV7-6; D unclear. Germline values: CDR1 SGHVS, CDR2 FNYEAQ. Trimming cost V 5 bases and J 8 bases, with 21 bases left between them. The CDR3 extends over 15 amino acids. The CDR3 region is CASSPWELRPREAFF. In DNA, the CDR3 is TGTGCCAGCAGCCCGTGGGAACTGCGACCCAGAGAAGCTTTCTTT.

This clonotype has a handful of counts. The chain has TRBV12-5 and TRBJ1-2, with D possibly TRBD1 on 6 matching bases. The CDR3 runs 13 residues. From germline, CDR1 is LGHNT and CDR2 FRNRAP. Trimming cost V 5 bases and J 8 bases, with 15 bases left between them. The CDR3 protein is CASGQTRGGGYTF. CDR3 in DNA: TGTGCTAGTGGTCAGACCAGGGGTGGCGGCTACACCTTC.

This clonotype was recorded many times. CDR3 residues: CASSLVAGVYEQYF. DNA of the CDR3: TGTGCCAGCAGCTTAGTGGCAGGAGTTTACGAGCAGTACTTC. J is TRBJ2-7 and V is TRBV7-2; D unresolved. V lost 1 base, J lost 4 bases, and 11 bases lay in between. The germline V gene encodes CDR1 SGHTA and CDR2 FQGNSA. The CDR3 sequence is 14 residues long.

This clonotype came up many times. V is TRBV20-1 and J is TRBJ1-2; D not resolved. With 0 bases removed from V and 6 bases from J, the gap between germline ends came to 8 bases. CDR1 and CDR2 (germline): DFQATT, SNEGSKA (reference sequence). The CDR3 sequence is 12 residues long. CDR3 sequence (DNA): TGCAGTGCTAGAGATAATAGGGATGGCTACACCTTC. Protein product: CSARDNRDGYTF.

There are a few counts of this clonotype. The chain combines TRBV29-1 with TRBJ2-7; no reliable D call. V was shortened by 5 bases and J by 6 bases, with 14 bases between the two germline ends. Germline CDR1 reads SQVTM; CDR2 reads ANQGSEA. The length of the CDR3 is 12 residues. The CDR3 sequence: CSVSGFNVEQYF. The CDR3 bases are TGCAGCGTTTCTGGATTCAATGTCGAGCAGTACTTC.

V is TRBV28 and J is TRBJ2-7; TRBD1 aligns across 8 bases. This CDR3 region has 15 residues. The trim removed 8 bases at V and 6 bases at J, leaving 15 bases unmatched. From germline, CDR1 is MDHEN and CDR2 SYDVKM. Written as DNA, the CDR3 is TGTGCCAGCTATGGGACAGGAGGGATGGGCGGCGAGCAGTACTTC. Encoded protein: CASYGTGGMGGEQYF.

This clonotype is labeled as medium-sized (0.01 to 0.1%). V usage is TRBV12-3 or TRBV12-4 and J usage is TRBJ1-5; a possible D gene is TRBD1 (5 bases). V dropped 3 bases and J dropped 1 base, with 13 bases sitting between them. The CDR3 spans 16 residues. DNA for the CDR3: TGTGCCAGCAGTTTCCAACCGACAGTGAGCAATCAGCCCCAGCATTTT. Protein: CASSFQPTVSNQPQHF.

This clonotype appeared many times. V usage is TRBV7-2 and J usage is TRBJ2-4; TRBD2 might be the D (6 bases). This CDR3 region has 15 residues. Germline CDR1 SGHTA, CDR2 FQGNSA. V shed 2 bases and J shed 5 bases, with 13 bases lying between them. CDR3 sequence: CASSLFPGVQNIQYF. In nucleotides, the CDR3 is TGTGCCAGCAGCTTATTTCCGGGGGTTCAAAACATTCAGTACTTC.

This clonotype was seen repeatedly, ten times or more. The rearrangement joins TRBV4-2 to TRBJ2-6; maybe TRBD1 (5 bases). Per the germline V gene, CDR1 is LGHNA and CDR2 is YNFKEQ. There are 16 residues in the CDR3. With 1 base removed from V and 1 base from J, the gap between germline ends came to 8 bases. The CDR3 here is CASSQGPGSGANVLTF. The CDR3 coding sequence is TGTGCCAGCAGCCAAGGTCCAGGGTCTGGGGCCAACGTCCTGACTTTC.